Included here is one T cell receptor (beta chain) sequence, with context. From the RACE reads, TCRdb called clonotypes with MiXCR, one entry per CDR3 protein. Here the sample spans over 100,000 distinct CDR3 sequences, about a tenth being singletons. The time point here: patch test 2, 6 weeks after DPC sensitization. Documented treatment: therapeutic diphenylcyclopropenone sensitization with weekly scalp DPC. This entry comes from a study of human T cells and chemical hapten exposure. Study context: While the approximately 24-week study was under way, patients received diphenylcyclopropenone on the scalp every week. The cohort included alopecia areata under or over 50% scalp, totalis and universalis.

There are 14 residues in the CDR3. Germline V gene sequence: CDR1 DFQATT, CDR2 SNEGSKA (reference sequence). V lost 6 bases and J 2 bases, leaving 14 bases between the germline ends. Here the sequenced sample was whole blood, taken in connection with sensitization to the hapten diphenylcyclopropenone (DPC). This chain joins TRBV20-1 and TRBJ1-5; D might be TRBD1 (6 bases). The origin of this receptor is a woman in her forties with alopecia areata. Some clones in this sample may be carry-over from other donors' samples. CDR3 sequence (DNA): TGCAGTGCGCCTGCACAGGGTCGCAATCAGCCCCAGCATTTT. It codes for CSAPAQGRNQPQHF.